Shown below are 26 T cell receptor beta chains from a single sample sequenced in a study of blood T cells in healthy people across ages. Primers used in a second PCR of roughly 7 to 12 cycles were a sample-barcoded 5' primer and a J-beta primer mix. TCRdb recomputed calls from the 5' RACE reads with MiXCR, one row per CDR3 protein. The sample lists about 760,000 distinct CDR3 sequences; 20% to 25% were seen once. In addition, the sample was reused for a study of T cells of mothers and their children.

Material: blood. The source of these receptors is a boy under 18 in good health.

V is TRBV24-1 and J is TRBJ2-1; D is perhaps TRBD1 (6 bases). The germline gives CDR1 KGHDR, CDR2 SFDVKD. The CDR3 loop spans 12 amino acids. Between the trimmed V and J ends, which lost 4 bases and 9 bases, there was a span of 9 bases. CDR3 in amino acids: CATSDRGLEQFF. In DNA, the CDR3 is TGTGCCACCAGTGACAGGGGCCTTGAGCAGTTCTTC.

This chain joins TRBV7-2 and TRBJ2-2; D unresolved. The V end was cut by 11 bases, the J end by 7 bases, with 14 bases between. Germline-derived CDR1 and CDR2 are SGHTA and FQGNSA. The CDR3 sequence is 12 residues long. CDR3 region: CALRAPGGELFF. CDR3 nucleotide sequence: TGTGCCCTAAGGGCTCCTGGCGGGGAGCTGTTTTTT. Full variable domain (missing parts from reference TRBV7-2 and TRBJ2-2): GAGVSQSPSNKVTEKGKDVELRCDPISGHTALYWYRQSLGQGLEFLIYFQGNSAPDKSGLPSDRFSAERTGGSVSTLTIQRTQQEDSAVYLCALRAPGGELFFGEGSRLTVL.

The genes are TRBV7-2 and TRBJ1-2, with 11 bases that match TRBD1. This CDR3 has 14 amino acids. V shed 5 bases and J 7 bases; nucleotides not matched to a gene: 6. CDR1 and CDR2 from the germline V gene are SGHTA and FQGNSA. The CDR3 sequence: CASSTRTGGVGYTF. The CDR3 DNA follows: TGTGCCAGCAGCACTCGGACAGGGGGCGTTGGCTACACCTTC.

This clonotype turned up a few times. The chain is built from TRBV28 and TRBJ2-7; D is uncertain. The germline V and J ends were trimmed by 11 bases and 3 bases, with 20 bases remaining between them. The CDR3 totals 14 residues. CDR1 is MDHEN and CDR2 is SYDVKM in the germline V gene. The CDR3 nucleotides read TGTGCCTCCCTCGCCATGGGGATGGTCTACGAGCAGTACTTC. Protein sequence: CASLAMGMVYEQYF.

The V and J genes are TRBV7-2 and TRBJ2-3; D not resolved. Germline CDR1 and CDR2: SGHTA and FQGNSA. The ends were cut back, 5 bases at V and 2 bases at J, with 11 bases in the middle. This CDR3 has 14 residues. CDR3 bases: TGTGCCAGCAGCACGCGACCCCACACAGATACGCAGTATTTT. This translates into CASSTRPHTDTQYF.

Only a few counts were recorded for this clonotype. This CDR3 reads CSVDGAGTTDTQYF. Here the CDR3 DNA reads TGCAGCGTTGATGGCGCGGGGACCACAGATACGCAGTATTTT. The rearrangement joins TRBV29-1 to TRBJ2-3, with D perhaps TRBD2 (6 bases). Germline loops: CDR1 SQVTM, CDR2 ANQGSEA. The CDR3 length is 14 residues. The V end was cut by 3 bases, the J end by 2 bases, with 12 bases between.

The rearrangement uses TRBV9 and TRBJ1-5; the D is unclear. Trimming took 0 bases from V and 0 from J, leaving 7 bases between them. The CDR3 is made up of 15 amino acids. The germline V gene encodes CDR1 SGDLS and CDR2 YYNGEE. Here the CDR3 reads CASSVGDYSNQPQHF. The DNA of the CDR3 is TGTGCCAGCAGCGTAGGAGATTATAGCAATCAGCCCCAGCATTTT.

The chain combines TRBV20-1 with TRBJ1-4; TRBD1 might be the D (5 bases). CDR1 is DFQATT and CDR2 is SNEGSKA in the germline V gene (reference sequence). There are 13 residues in the CDR3. Between the trimmed V and J ends, which lost 6 bases and 4 bases, there was a span of 12 bases. The CDR3 sequence: CSAETGVNEKLFF. The CDR3 region has the DNA TGCAGTGCGGAAACAGGAGTTAATGAAAAACTGTTTTTT.

The J gene is TRBJ2-3, the V gene TRBV11-3, with 9 bases that match TRBD1. V shed 4 bases and J 7 bases; nucleotides not matched to a gene: 6. Germline lookup yields CDR1 SGHNT and CDR2 YENEEA. This CDR3 contains 14 residues. The CDR3, as DNA: TGTGCCAGCAGCTGGGACAGGGAGAGGTATACGCAGTATTTT. Translated, it gives CASSWDRERYTQYF.

This clonotype has more than one count but fewer than ten. The chain is built from TRBV13 and TRBJ2-3; the D is unclear. The germline CDR1 and CDR2 sequences are PRHDT and FYEKMQ (reference sequence). The CDR3 contains 14 residues. Trimming left V 5 bases short and J 7 bases short, with 16 bases between. The CDR3 sequence is CASSPPGLPHTQYF. CDR3 bases: TGTGCCAGCAGCCCACCGGGCCTTCCCCATACGCAGTATTTT.

The V and J genes are TRBV4-1 and TRBJ2-5; 12 bases match TRBD2. Per the germline V gene, CDR1 is MGHRA and CDR2 is YSYEKL. The CDR3 consists of 16 residues. J lost 2 bases, V lost 3 bases, and 4 bases had no gene match. The CDR3 sequence: CASSQTSGSWQETQYF. In nucleotides, the CDR3 is TGCGCCAGCAGCCAGACTAGCGGGAGTTGGCAAGAGACCCAGTACTTC.

This clonotype has just a few counts. The rearrangement links TRBV12-3 or TRBV12-4 to TRBJ2-5; 7 bases fit TRBD1. With V trimmed by 4 bases and J by 2 bases, 7 bases remained unmatched. This CDR3 is 15 amino acids long. The CDR3 sequence: CASSSQPGQQETQYF. The CDR3 coding sequence is TGTGCCAGCAGTTCCCAACCGGGACAGCAAGAGACCCAGTACTTC.

V is TRBV10-3 and J is TRBJ2-5; the match to TRBD2 covers 7 bases. V gave up 6 bases and J gave up 3 bases; unmatched junction bases: 7. The germline V gene encodes CDR1 ENHRY and CDR2 SYGVKD. The CDR3 loop spans 14 amino acids. CDR3 in amino acids: CAISDIGREETQYF. CDR3 nucleotides: TGTGCCATCAGCGATATAGGGAGGGAAGAGACCCAGTACTTC.

V gene TRBV2 combines with J gene TRBJ2-1; possible D gene TRBD2, 6 bases. The tail of the sequence fits TRBJ2-5 better, so the J call may be wrong. This CDR3 contains 14 residues. Germline V gene lookup returns CDR1 SNHLY and CDR2 FYNNEI. In DNA, the CDR3 is TGTGCCAGCACCGACGGGCTAGCGAGGAAGACCCAGTACTTC. Amino acid sequence: CASTDGLARKTQYF.

The gene calls are TRBV12-3 or TRBV12-4 and TRBJ2-1, with TRBD1 as a possible D gene (6 bases). CDR3 length: 14 residues. V lost 8 bases to trimming and J lost 9 bases, with 20 bases between them. The CDR3 DNA follows: TGTGCCAGCGCCCAGTCACAGGGTCTGGGTGAGCAGTTCTTC. Translated: CASAQSQGLGEQFF.

V is TRBV5-1 and J is TRBJ1-2; D unclear. Germline CDR1 SGHRS, CDR2 YFSETQ. V lost 1 base to trimming and J lost 5 bases, with 12 bases between them. The CDR3 spans 14 residues. CDR3 DNA sequence: TGCGCCAGCAGCTTGTGGTCCAGATGGTATGGCTACACCTTC. Amino acid sequence: CASSLWSRWYGYTF.

This clonotype has just a few counts. The V call is TRBV24-1, the J call TRBJ2-2; a weak D match, TRBD2 (5 bases). This CDR3 region has 11 residues. Germline values: CDR1 KGHDR, CDR2 SFDVKD. CDR3 sequence reads: CAPPGNGELFF. The DNA for the CDR3 is TGTGCTCCACCCGGGAACGGGGAGCTGTTTTTT.

The chain is built from TRBV6-2 or TRBV6-3 and TRBJ2-4; TRBD2 agrees at 7 bases. With V trimmed by 0 bases and J by 8 bases, 7 bases remained unmatched. The V gene's germline CDR1 is MNHEY and CDR2 SVGEGT. CDR3 length: 15 residues. CDR3 nucleotide sequence: TGTGCCAGCAGTTACTCCTCGGGACTATCGGACATTCAGTACTTC. Its translation is CASSYSSGLSDIQYF.

This clonotype came up a few times. The chain has TRBV19 and TRBJ1-2; possible D gene TRBD1, 6 bases. CDR1 is LNHDA and CDR2 is SQIVND in the germline V gene (reference sequence). There are 15 residues in the CDR3. Trimming pared 0 bases from V and 5 bases from J, leaving 13 bases between. The DNA of the CDR3 is TGTGCCAGTAGTATAGAACCAGGGGTTTCGTATGGCTACACCTTC. Translating gives CASSIEPGVSYGYTF. Filled out from reference TRBV19 and TRBJ1-2, the complete variable domain reads DGGITQSPKYLFRKEGQNVTLSCEQNLNHDAMYWYRQDPGQGLRLIYYSQIVNDFQKGDIAEGYSVSREKKESFPLTVTSAQKNPTAFYLCASSIEPGVSYGYTFGSGTRLTVV.

This clonotype has just a few counts. The CDR3 DNA reads as TGTGCCAGCAGTTTTATCGGGCGGGACTTCTCCTACAATGAGCAGTTCTTC. As protein: CASSFIGRDFSYNEQFF. V usage is TRBV27 and J usage is TRBJ2-1; D is perhaps TRBD2 (6 bases). V was pared by 3 bases and J by 0 bases, with 15 bases between. This CDR3 comprises 17 residues. Per germline, CDR1 MNHEY and CDR2 SMNVEV (reference sequence).

The V and J genes are TRBV11-1 and TRBJ1-2; D is possibly TRBD1 (6 bases). The V end lost 5 bases, the J end lost 7 bases, and 14 bases lay between the germline ends. Germline V lookup: CDR1 SGHAT, CDR2 FQDESV (reference sequence). The CDR3 loop spans 13 amino acids. The CDR3 spells CASSPRGALGYTF. The CDR3 region has the DNA TGTGCCAGCAGCCCACGGGGGGCGCTTGGCTACACCTTC.

The chain combines TRBV20-1 with TRBJ2-4; possibly TRBD1 for D (5 bases). The CDR3 spans 14 residues. The germline V gene has CDR1 DFQATT and CDR2 SNEGSKA (reference sequence). Trimming cost V 5 bases and J 0 bases, with 11 bases left between them. This CDR3 reads CSAPHQGAKNIQYF. As DNA, the CDR3 is TGCAGTGCTCCCCACCAGGGAGCCAAAAACATTCAGTACTTC.

The chain employs TRBV7-3 and TRBJ2-1; 7 bases match TRBD2. CDR3 size: 16 residues. In germline, CDR1 is SGHTA, CDR2 FQGTGA. J was trimmed by 2 bases and V by 3 bases; bases with no gene match: 7. CDR3 sequence reads: CASSFLSSGPYNEQFF. In nucleotides, the CDR3 is TGTGCCAGCAGCTTCCTATCTAGCGGACCCTACAATGAGCAGTTCTTC.

The chain is built from TRBV29-1 and TRBJ2-5; 7 bases agree with TRBD1. The J call may be incorrect, as the DNA end agrees better with TRBJ2-7. This CDR3 is 12 amino acids long. Germline V lookup: CDR1 SQVTM, CDR2 ANQGSEA. CDR3 sequence: CSVLDRAYEQYF. CDR3 in DNA: TGCAGCGTCCTAGACAGGGCCTACGAGCAGTACTTC.

This clonotype turned up a few times. The V and J genes are TRBV15 and TRBJ1-2, with unresolved D. This CDR3 is built from 14 residues. Per germline, CDR1 LNHNV and CDR2 YYDKDF (reference sequence). Trimming took 1 base from V and 5 from J, leaving 11 bases between them. The CDR3 reads CATSRVSAAYGYTF. In nucleotides, the CDR3 is TGTGCCACCAGCAGAGTATCGGCAGCGTATGGCTACACCTTC. The entire variable domain, with the rest obtained from reference TRBV15 and TRBJ1-2, is as follows: DAMVIQNPRYQVTQFGKPVTLSCSQTLNHNVMYWYQQKSSQAPKLLFHYYDKDFNNEADTPDNFQSRRPNTSFCFLDIRSPGLGDTAMYLCATSRVSAAYGYTFGSGTRLTVV.

This clonotype has only a few counts. This chain uses TRBV6-1 with TRBJ2-2; D may match TRBD1 or TRBD2 (5 bases each). The CDR3 spans 16 residues. Germline V gene data show CDR1 as MNHNS and CDR2 as SASEGT. Trimming took off 5 bases at V and 0 bases at J, with 13 bases between the two ends. The chain's CDR3 is CASSPGTTTNTGELFF. In DNA, the CDR3 is TGTGCCAGCAGTCCCGGGACGACAACGAACACCGGGGAGCTGTTTTTT.